Sequencing of this T cell receptor (beta chain) was carried out in a study of shared clonotypes between healthy human individuals. Naive CD8 cells lacked CD45RO and underwent positive selection for CCR7, leaving out terminally differentiated effector memory CD45RA+ cells. V shed 6 bases and J shed 10 bases, with 27 bases lying between them. CDR1 and CDR2 from the germline V gene are SQVTM and ANQGSEA. The CDR3 runs 16 residues. Assay: immunoSEQ multiplex PCR; the TCRdb copy retains only in-frame clones and omits some. Of 800,000 or so clones listed, roughly 96% were seen once; the top ten hold over 0.2%. This clone appeared a single time.

Sequencing input: naive CD8+ T cells sorted from blood. The gene calls are TRBV29-1 and TRBJ1-4, with a weak D call TRBD1 (5 bases). This sequence originates from a man in his thirties or forties in good health. The CDR3 protein is CSVLVLARQGLGKLFF. DNA of the CDR3: TGCAGCGTGCTAGTGTTGGCTCGGCAGGGTTTAGGAAAACTGTTTTTT.